Given below is one T cell receptor (beta chain) in context. The sample comes from a study of blood T cells in healthy people across ages. Next came a second PCR, run for about 7 to 11 cycles, which used a sample-barcoded 5' primer along with a J-beta primer mix. TCRdb ran MiXCR on the 5' RACE reads and lists one entry per CDR3 protein. The sample lists about 1.6 million distinct CDR3 sequences, around 36% occurring once. Trimming cost V 0 bases and J 6 bases, with 13 bases left between them. The CDR3 sequence is 15 residues long. Germline lookup yields CDR1 SGDLS and CDR2 YYNGEE. The chain carries TRBV9 and TRBJ2-1; D possibly corresponds to TRBD2 (5 bases). This receptor was obtained from a woman in her twenties or thirties in good health. The sequenced sample consisted of blood. In DNA form, the CDR3 reads TGTGCCAGCAGCGTAGAGGCTAGCAAGTTCAATGAGCAGTTCTTC. It translates to CASSVEASKFNEQFF.